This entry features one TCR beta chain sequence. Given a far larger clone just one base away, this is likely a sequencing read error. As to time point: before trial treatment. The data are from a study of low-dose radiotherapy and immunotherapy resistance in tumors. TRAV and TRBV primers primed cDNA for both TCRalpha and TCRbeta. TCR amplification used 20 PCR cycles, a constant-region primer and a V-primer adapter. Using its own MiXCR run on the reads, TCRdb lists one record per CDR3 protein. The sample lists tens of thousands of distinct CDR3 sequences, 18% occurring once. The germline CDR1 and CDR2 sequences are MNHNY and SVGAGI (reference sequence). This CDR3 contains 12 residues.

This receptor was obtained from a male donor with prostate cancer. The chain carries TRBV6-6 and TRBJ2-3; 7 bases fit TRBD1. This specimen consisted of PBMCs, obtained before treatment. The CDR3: CSSSYRGDTQYF. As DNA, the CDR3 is TGTTCCAGCAGTTACAGGGGTGATACGCAGTATTTT.